This T cell receptor beta chain came from a study of blood T cell repertoires in COVID-19. The protocol was immunoSEQ multiplex PCR, while the TCRdb copy is restricted to in-frame clones and leaves out a portion. The data contain some 300,000 clones, 80% to 90% of them singletons. This CDR3 is built from 16 residues. The germline gives CDR1 SGHTA, CDR2 FQGNSA. The J segment lost 2 bases and the V segment lost 0 bases, leaving 4 bases of the junction unmatched. The source is a woman in her seventies with COVID-19, enrolled during active disease. The chain employs TRBV7-2 and TRBJ2-7, with TRBD1 matching 10 bases. The sequencing sample was made of peripheral blood. CDR3 sequence (DNA): TGTGCCAGCAGCTTAGCGACCGGGACAGGGGCCTACGAGCAGTACTTC. Translation: CASSLATGTGAYEQYF.